Presented here are 9 T cell receptor beta chains from one specimen sequenced in a study of cytomegalovirus exposure and HLA in healthy donors. With 60 Vbeta and 13 Jbeta primers, the PCR was carried out. Some clones are missing from TCRdb's copy, which holds only in-frame ones; the method was immunoSEQ multiplex PCR. The repertoire holds roughly 200,000 clones, more than 65% seen once, with less than 0.65% in the top ten. The sample comprised PBMCs. These receptors were collected from a woman in her forties or fifties in good health and CMV-seronegative.

The genes are TRBV28 and TRBJ1-3, with D maybe TRBD1 (5 bases). Trimming shortened V by 6 bases and J by 0 bases, and 15 bases separated the two germline ends. This CDR3 spans 16 amino acids. Germline lookup yields CDR1 MDHEN and CDR2 SYDVKM. CDR3 protein: CASSWRQSFSGNTIYF. In DNA, the CDR3 is TGTGCCAGCAGCTGGCGACAGTCCTTCTCTGGAAACACCATATATTTT.

The gene calls are TRBV10-3 and TRBJ1-2; 9 bases are a match to TRBD1. Germline V CDR1 and CDR2: ENHRY, SYGVKD. V dropped 4 bases and J dropped 2; count of bases not matched to a gene: 2. The CDR3 has 14 residues. The CDR3 loop reads CAISATGGNYGYTF. The CDR3 DNA reads as TGTGCCATCAGTGCCACAGGGGGCAACTATGGCTACACCTTC.

The chain employs TRBV7-2 and TRBJ1-2, with 10 bases aligning to TRBD1. The CDR3 runs 14 residues. Germline V gives CDR1 SGHTA, CDR2 FQGNSA. The V segment lost 4 bases and the J segment 7 bases; nucleotides outside the gene matches: 6. DNA of the CDR3: TGTGCCAGCAGCTCCGGGACAGGGGTAGGTGGCTACACCTTC. Translated: CASSSGTGVGGYTF.

This rearrangement joins TRBV4-2 to TRBJ2-1, with a weak D call TRBD2 (5 bases). CDR1 is LGHNA, CDR2 YNFKEQ, per germline. This CDR3 has 15 amino acids. Between the trimmed V and J ends, which lost 4 bases and 2 bases, there was a span of 12 bases. CDR3 sequence reads: CASSLSRETYNEQFF. DNA of the CDR3: TGTGCCAGCAGCCTTTCTCGGGAAACCTACAATGAGCAGTTCTTC.

The rearrangement links TRBV27 to TRBJ2-3, with 9 bases that match TRBD2. Germline V gives CDR1 MNHEY, CDR2 SMNVEV (reference sequence). V shed 3 bases and J 2 bases; nucleotides not matched to a gene: 9. This CDR3 has 17 amino acids. CDR3 loop: CASSLVGAGGITDTQYF. DNA of the CDR3: TGTGCCAGCAGTTTGGTAGGAGCGGGGGGTATCACAGATACGCAGTATTTT.

The chain recombines TRBV6-1 with TRBJ1-1; D might be TRBD1 (6 bases). This CDR3 has 15 amino acids. Germline assignment: CDR1 MNHNS and CDR2 SASEGT. V was clipped by 6 bases and J by 2 bases, with 16 bases between them. This chain's CDR3 is CASREQGMANTEAFF. The CDR3 coding sequence is TGTGCCAGCAGGGAACAGGGAATGGCTAACACTGAAGCTTTCTTT.

The chain joins TRBV5-4 to TRBJ2-1, with D tentatively TRBD1 (7 bases). The CDR3 has 13 residues. Germline V gene sequence: CDR1 SGHNT, CDR2 YYREEE (reference sequence). V was clipped by 5 bases and J by 6 bases, with 12 bases between them. Here the CDR3 reads CASREGTANEQFF. The CDR3 DNA is TGTGCCAGCAGGGAGGGGACAGCCAATGAGCAGTTCTTC.

The CDR3 DNA reads TGTGCCAGCAGTTTTAAGACTAGCGGGAGAATTTACGAGCAGTACTTC. It specifies CASSFKTSGRIYEQYF. This sequence joins TRBV28 and TRBJ2-7; 12 bases align to TRBD2. After removal of 3 bases from V and 4 bases from J, the junction contained 7 bases not matched to a gene. The CDR3 totals 16 residues. Per the germline V gene, CDR1 is MDHEN and CDR2 is SYDVKM.

The chain couples TRBV19 to TRBJ2-7; 12 bases fit TRBD2. Germline V gives CDR1 LNHDA, CDR2 SQIVND (reference sequence). The ends lost 3 bases at V and 4 bases at J; junction bases unmatched: 4. The CDR3 totals 15 residues. CDR3 in amino acids: CASSISSGRGYEQYF. CDR3 sequence (DNA): TGTGCCAGTAGTATCTCTAGCGGGAGGGGTTACGAGCAGTACTTC.